The present T cell receptor beta chain was sequenced within a study of blood T cells in healthy people across ages. On the study more broadly: About one barcoded beta molecule per two T cells came from capture by template switching.

The study's findings and limits: Both naive CD4+ cell counts and diversity were greater in long-lived donors than in aged donors.

It was with a sample-barcoded 5' primer and a J-beta primer mix that a second PCR of about 6 to 11 cycles was run. Each TCR beta cDNA got a 12-nucleotide random molecular identifier. TCRdb recomputed calls from the 5' RACE reads with MiXCR, one row per CDR3 protein. The table includes just under 750,000 distinct CDR3 sequences, about 20% detected once. A remark on this clonotype: Its antigen is undetermined.

CDR1 LGHDT and CDR2 YNNKEL come from the germline V gene (reference sequence). The CDR3 totals 15 residues. Healthy Caucasian individuals from Russia aged about 6 to 90 were enrolled as donors. Sequencing was carried out using blood. This chain links TRBV3-1 with TRBJ2-1; TRBD2 matches at 9 bases. The DNA end lines up better with TRBJ2-7; the J call may be wrong. The sequence came from a man aged 65-85 years in good health. The CDR3 reads CASSQVARGGLEQYF. The CDR3 DNA sequence: TGTGCCAGCAGCCAAGTTGCGCGGGGGGGCCTCGAGCAGTACTTC.